This is a list of T cell receptor beta chains from one sample in a study of T cells in Graves' hyperthyroidism and ophthalmopathy. One entry per CDR3 protein, called by TCRdb with MiXCR from the multiplex PCR reads. The sample holds some 400,000 distinct CDR3 sequences, roughly 12% seen once. Sequenced: blood. The receptors come from a man younger than 45 with Graves' hyperthyroidism that later progressed to Graves' ophthalmopathy. Both conserved end residues are part of each CDR3. A D gene is named only where the DNA matches it firmly. Where a row states a size, it is once, few, many or the class of an expanded clone; other rows omit it.

CDR3: CASSHTGAGGYTF
DNA: TGTGCCAGCAGCCATACAGGGGCAGGTGGCTACACCTTC
J: TRBJ1-2
D: TRBD1
V: TRBV11-3
size: many

CDR3: CATSRRDRATGELFF
DNA: TGTGCCACCAGCAGACGGGACAGGGCTACCGGGGAGCTGTTTTTT
J: TRBJ2-2
D: TRBD1
V: TRBV15
size: .

CDR3: CSARSTGTGANVLTF
DNA: TGCAGTGCTAGATCTACAGGGACTGGGGCCAACGTCCTGACTTTC
J: TRBJ2-6
D: .
V: TRBV20-1
size: many

CDR3: CASSSTDLKEQYF
DNA: TGTGCCAGCAGTAGTACCGACCTGAAGGAGCAGTACTTC
J: TRBJ2-7
D: .
V: TRBV6-1
size: .

CDR3: CASSFGRGWEQFF
DNA: TGTGCCAGCAGTTTCGGCAGGGGCTGGGAGCAGTTCTTC
J: TRBJ2-1
D: .
V: TRBV27
size: few

CDR3: CASSPTDRGYGYTF
DNA: TGTGCCAGCAGTCCGACCGACAGAGGCTATGGCTACACCTTC
J: TRBJ1-2
D: .
V: TRBV28
size: many

CDR3: CASRTSGGRTDTQYF
DNA: TGTGCCAGCAGGACTAGCGGGGGACGCACAGATACGCAGTATTTT
J: TRBJ2-3
D: TRBD2
V: TRBV6-2/TRBV6-3
size: many

CDR3: CASSLDPRGPEQYF
DNA: TGTGCCAGCAGCTTAGATCCCAGGGGTCCCGAGCAGTACTTC
J: TRBJ2-7
D: .
V: TRBV7-8
size: .

CDR3: CSARQGAIEYGYTF
DNA: TGCAGTGCGAGACAGGGGGCTATAGAATATGGCTACACCTTC
J: TRBJ1-2
D: TRBD1
V: TRBV20-1
size: many

CDR3: CASSMPDTNEKLFF
DNA: TGTGCCAGCAGTATGCCGGATACTAATGAAAAACTGTTTTTT
J: TRBJ1-4
D: .
V: TRBV6-1
size: many

CDR3: CASSPQGEETQYF
DNA: TGTGCCAGCAGCCCCCAGGGGGAAGAGACCCAGTACTTC
J: TRBJ2-5
D: TRBD1
V: TRBV7-3
size: .

CDR3: CASTEQGRSIEGEQFF
DNA: TGTGCCAGCACCGAACAGGGAAGGTCAATCGAGGGTGAGCAGTTCTTC
J: TRBJ2-1
D: .
V: TRBV12-3/TRBV12-4
size: few

CDR3: CASSLLPGQGNTGELFF
DNA: TGTGCCAGTTCACTACTACCGGGACAGGGGAACACCGGGGAGCTGTTTTTT
J: TRBJ2-2
D: TRBD1
V: TRBV28
size: many

CDR3: CASSARTGWDYEQYF
DNA: TGTGCCAGCAGCGCCCGGACAGGATGGGACTACGAGCAGTACTTC
J: TRBJ2-7
D: TRBD1
V: TRBV7-6
size: few

CDR3: CASSLQGFSTDTQYF
DNA: TGTGCCAGCAGCCTACAGGGGTTTTCGACAGATACGCAGTATTTT
J: TRBJ2-3
D: TRBD1
V: TRBV7-2
size: few

CDR3: CASSSYLAGAAHTQYF
DNA: TGTGCCAGCAGTTCCTACCTAGCGGGGGCCGCGCATACGCAGTATTTT
J: TRBJ2-3
D: TRBD2
V: TRBV28
size: few

CDR3: CATSDAPAVSKTQYF
DNA: TGTGCCACCAGTGATGCGCCGGCGGTCAGCAAGACCCAGTACTTC
J: TRBJ2-5
D: .
V: TRBV24-1
size: few

CDR3: CASSLVRRNEKLFF
DNA: TGTGCCAGCAGTTTAGTACGGCGTAATGAAAAACTGTTTTTT
J: TRBJ1-4
D: .
V: TRBV12-3/TRBV12-4
size: many

CDR3: CASSQGLGLGYEQYF
DNA: TGCGCCAGCAGCCAAGGCCTGGGACTAGGCTACGAGCAGTACTTC
J: TRBJ2-7
D: TRBD2
V: TRBV4-1
size: .

CDR3: CASSPVDIASYEQYF
DNA: TGTGCCAGCTCACCAGTGGACATCGCCTCCTACGAGCAGTACTTC
J: TRBJ2-7
D: .
V: TRBV18
size: many

CDR3: CAGSGGQGGGELFF
DNA: TGTGCCGGCAGTGGGGGACAGGGAGGCGGGGAGCTGTTTTTT
J: TRBJ2-2
D: TRBD1
V: TRBV2
size: .

CDR3: CASSFAGDFYGYTF
DNA: TGTGCCAGCAGCTTTGCGGGGGACTTCTATGGCTACACCTTC
J: TRBJ1-2
D: .
V: TRBV7-9
size: many

CDR3: CASSSLRDTSYNEQFF
DNA: TGTGCCAGCAGCTCCTTGCGGGACACCTCCTACAATGAGCAGTTCTTC
J: TRBJ2-1
D: .
V: TRBV7-6
size: many

CDR3: CASTSDRYGYTF
DNA: TGTGCCAGCACCTCAGACAGATATGGCTACACCTTC
J: TRBJ1-2
D: .
V: TRBV28
size: few

CDR3: CAISETGQGAKSAFF
DNA: TGTGCCATCAGTGAGACCGGACAGGGGGCAAAGTCAGCTTTCTTT
J: TRBJ1-1
D: TRBD1
V: TRBV10-3
size: few

CDR3: CASSPRVANYGYTF
DNA: TGTGCCAGCAGCCCTAGGGTGGCTAACTATGGCTACACCTTC
J: TRBJ1-2
D: .
V: TRBV6-1
size: .

CDR3: CASSQDFADTQYF
DNA: TGTGCCAGCAGCCAAGATTTCGCAGATACGCAGTATTTT
J: TRBJ2-3
D: .
V: TRBV3-1
size: few

CDR3: CASSFGTLGGAFF
DNA: TGTGCCAGCAGCTTCGGGACCCTGGGAGGAGCTTTCTTT
J: TRBJ1-1
D: .
V: TRBV5-5
size: many

CDR3: CASSPARLAGLQETQYF
DNA: TGTGCCAGCAGCCCCGCCAGGCTAGCGGGGCTCCAAGAGACCCAGTACTTC
J: TRBJ2-5
D: TRBD2
V: TRBV7-9
size: few

CDR3: CASSRPGGSDTGELCF
DNA: TGTGCCAGCAGCCGCCCAGGGGGTAGTGACACCGGGGAGCTGTGTTTT
J: TRBJ2-2
D: TRBD1
V: TRBV7-2
size: .

CDR3: CASGPIPTGRTGELFF
DNA: TGTGCCAGCGGCCCCATCCCGACAGGGAGGACCGGGGAGCTGTTTTTT
J: TRBJ2-2
D: .
V: TRBV6-1
size: many

CDR3: CSVMWATEAFF
DNA: TGCAGCGTCATGTGGGCCACTGAAGCTTTCTTT
J: TRBJ1-1
D: .
V: TRBV20-1
size: .

CDR3: CASSLHGGGGGETQYF
DNA: TGTGCCAGCAGTCTACACGGTGGCGGGGGCGGGGAGACCCAGTACTTC
J: TRBJ2-5
D: .
V: TRBV6-2/TRBV6-3
size: many

CDR3: CASSPVSSRTRKETQYF
DNA: TGTGCCAGCTCACCGGTATCAAGCAGGACGAGAAAAGAGACCCAGTACTTC
J: TRBJ2-5
D: .
V: TRBV18
size: .

CDR3: CASSLTWGRRAGANVLTF
DNA: TGCGCCAGCAGCTTGACGTGGGGGCGGAGGGCTGGGGCCAACGTCCTGACTTTC
J: TRBJ2-6
D: .
V: TRBV5-1
size: few

CDR3: CASSQDPRTGNYGYTF
DNA: TGCGCCAGCAGCCAAGATCCCCGGACAGGGAACTATGGCTACACCTTC
J: TRBJ1-2
D: TRBD1
V: TRBV4-1
size: few

CDR3: CATSNHGDPDRETQYF
DNA: TGTGCCACCAGCAACCATGGGGATCCGGATAGGGAGACCCAGTACTTC
J: TRBJ2-5
D: .
V: TRBV15
size: .

CDR3: CASSGLQQGSPLHF
DNA: TGTGCCAGCAGTGGCCTCCAACAGGGATCACCCCTCCACTTT
J: TRBJ1-6
D: .
V: TRBV28
size: many

CDR3: CASSFTGGGNQPQHF
DNA: TGTGCCAGCAGTTTCACCGGGGGCGGCAATCAGCCCCAGCATTTT
J: TRBJ1-5
D: .
V: TRBV27
size: many

CDR3: CASSLGGAYSTDTQYF
DNA: TGTGCCAGCAGCTTAGGTGGGGCTTACAGCACAGATACGCAGTATTTT
J: TRBJ2-3
D: .
V: TRBV7-9
size: many

CDR3: CASSRQGLGENTIYF
DNA: TGCGCCAGCAGTCGACAGGGCCTGGGAGAAAACACCATATATTTT
J: TRBJ1-3
D: TRBD1
V: TRBV5-1
size: few

CDR3: CAIGTGSDYGYTF
DNA: TGTGCCATCGGGACAGGGAGTGACTATGGCTACACCTTC
J: TRBJ1-2
D: TRBD1
V: TRBV10-3
size: many

CDR3: CASSRTRPWKRGGELFF
DNA: TGTGCCAGCAGTAGGACTCGTCCTTGGAAACGGGGCGGGGAGCTGTTTTTT
J: TRBJ2-2
D: .
V: TRBV12-3/TRBV12-4
size: many

CDR3: CASRSGRTEAFF
DNA: TGTGCCAGCAGATCGGGACGGACTGAAGCTTTCTTT
J: TRBJ1-1
D: .
V: TRBV28
size: many

CDR3: CASSSSWEGRAFF
DNA: TGTGCCAGCAGTTCGTCATGGGAGGGGAGAGCTTTCTTT
J: TRBJ1-1
D: .
V: TRBV28
size: few

CDR3: CASSLGQLKQETQYF
DNA: TGTGCCAGCAGTTTAGGGCAGTTGAAACAAGAGACCCAGTACTTC
J: TRBJ2-5
D: .
V: TRBV28
size: many

CDR3: CASSLDDRGAIEQFF
DNA: TGTGCCAGCAGCTTAGACGACAGGGGGGCTATCGAGCAGTTCTTC
J: TRBJ2-1
D: TRBD1
V: TRBV11-2
size: many